This is a list of T cell receptor beta chains from one sample in a study of cytomegalovirus exposure and HLA in healthy donors. The data were produced by immunoSEQ multiplex PCR, yet TCRdb's version contains in-frame clones alone and is incomplete. In the table there are approximately 92,000 clones, 81% of which are singletons. Sample: PBMCs. The origin of the receptors is a girl aged 2 to 9 in good health and CMV-seropositive. CDR3s include the opening cysteine and the closing phenylalanine or tryptophan.

V: TRBV11-2; J: TRBJ2-7; CDR3: CASSRADTYEQYF
V: TRBV7-8; J: TRBJ1-4; CDR3: CASSLHQGAEGEKLFF
V: TRBV4-1; J: TRBJ2-4; CDR3: CASSQLGLAKNIQYF
V: TRBV9; J: TRBJ2-5; CDR3: CASSPSLASGKETQYF
V: TRBV4-3; J: TRBJ2-3; CDR3: CASSQRSYPRREFTDTQYF
V: TRBV5-1; J: TRBJ1-1; CDR3: CASSLGDTMNTEAFF
V: TRBV5-1; J: TRBJ1-2; CDR3: CASSSSLGTDNYGYTF
V: TRBV28; J: TRBJ1-5; CDR3: CATTAGGQQPQHF
V: TRBV30; J: TRBJ2-7; CDR3: CAWNWGGYEQYF
V: TRBV5-3; J: TRBJ2-1; CDR3: CARSLPSGRFYEQFF
V: TRBV6-5; J: TRBJ1-2; CDR3: CASSTWTREGYTF
V: TRBV23-1; J: TRBJ2-7; CDR3: CARPGRDEQYF
V: TRBV5-8; J: TRBJ2-3; CDR3: CASSLTAGRGQYF
V: TRBV27; J: TRBJ2-1; CDR3: CASSPLGTSSYNEQFF
V: TRBV11-2; J: TRBJ2-1; CDR3: CASSLIQGERKSNEQFF
V: TRBV29-1; J: TRBJ1-2; CDR3: CSVGQGSGYGYTF
V: TRBV2; J: TRBJ1-5; CDR3: CASRAGLSNQPQHF
V: TRBV5-1; J: TRBJ1-1; CDR3: CASSLAQMNTEAFF
V: TRBV29-1; J: TRBJ1-4; CDR3: CSVAVATNEKLFF
V: TRBV7-9; J: TRBJ1-3; CDR3: CASSSTFGNTIYF
V: TRBV15; J: TRBJ1-1; CDR3: CATSRGGLRVAEAFF
V: TRBV9; J: TRBJ2-1; CDR3: CASSVEYGEQFF
V: TRBV6-5; J: TRBJ1-2; CDR3: CASSYSRGIVYGYTF
V: TRBV15; J: TRBJ2-1; CDR3: CATSSVGGAYNEQFF
V: TRBV18; J: TRBJ2-2; CDR3: CASSPLQGQGTGELFF
V: TRBV30; J: TRBJ2-7; CDR3: CAWSVLGGGYEQYF
V: TRBV4-1; J: TRBJ2-5; CDR3: CASRSPGQGLTNVSEETQYF
V: TRBV6-1; J: TRBJ1-5; CDR3: CASSLTVNNQPQHF
V: TRBV19; J: TRBJ2-7; CDR3: CASSIGLAGAYEQYF
V: TRBV27; J: TRBJ1-5; CDR3: CASSRGQGKPQHF
V: TRBV27; J: TRBJ1-5; CDR3: CASSLSTTSNQPQHF
V: TRBV6-5; J: TRBJ1-2; CDR3: CVSSYSSAGFGYTF
V: TRBV27; J: TRBJ1-4; CDR3: CASSSGQVKSEKLFF
V: TRBV6-1; J: TRBJ1-1; CDR3: CASRANTEAFF
V: TRBV28; J: TRBJ1-2; CDR3: CASGLAQGANYGYTF
V: TRBV28; J: TRBJ1-5; CDR3: CASSLFWHLSNQPQHF